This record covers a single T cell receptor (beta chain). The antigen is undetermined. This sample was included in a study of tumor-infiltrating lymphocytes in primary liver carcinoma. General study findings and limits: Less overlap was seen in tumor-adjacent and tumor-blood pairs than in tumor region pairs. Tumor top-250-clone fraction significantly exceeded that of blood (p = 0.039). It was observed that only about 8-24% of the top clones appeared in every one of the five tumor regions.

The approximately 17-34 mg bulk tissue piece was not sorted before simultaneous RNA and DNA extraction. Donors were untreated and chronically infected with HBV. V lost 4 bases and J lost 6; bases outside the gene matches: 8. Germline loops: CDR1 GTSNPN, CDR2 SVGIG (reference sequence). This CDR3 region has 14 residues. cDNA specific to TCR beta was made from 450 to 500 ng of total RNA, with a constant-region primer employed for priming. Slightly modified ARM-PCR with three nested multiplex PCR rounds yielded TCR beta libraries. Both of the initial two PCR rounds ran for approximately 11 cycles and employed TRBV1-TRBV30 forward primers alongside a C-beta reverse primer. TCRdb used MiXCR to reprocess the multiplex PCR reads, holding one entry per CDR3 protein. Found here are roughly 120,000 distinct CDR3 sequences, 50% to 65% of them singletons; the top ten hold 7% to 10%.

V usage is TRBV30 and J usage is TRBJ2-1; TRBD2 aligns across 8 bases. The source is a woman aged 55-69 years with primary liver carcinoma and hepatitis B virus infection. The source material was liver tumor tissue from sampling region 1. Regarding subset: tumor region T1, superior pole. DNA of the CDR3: TGTGCCTGGACGACTAGCGACATCAGCAATGAGCAGTTCTTC. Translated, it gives CAWTTSDISNEQFF.